The sample holds one count of the clone carrying this T cell receptor (beta chain). This sample is drawn from a study of blood T cell repertoires in COVID-19. Assay: immunoSEQ multiplex PCR; the TCRdb copy retains only in-frame clones and omits some. This sample has about 480,000 clones, with more than 70% found just once. Deletions cut 1 base from V and 2 bases from J, with 12 bases between. The CDR3 totals 15 residues. Germline V CDR1 and CDR2: MGHRA, YSYEKL. This clonotype was sampled from a woman in her 50s with COVID-19, enrolled during active disease. Material for sequencing was peripheral blood. The genes are TRBV4-1 and TRBJ2-7; possibly TRBD1 for D (5 bases). In nucleotides, the CDR3 is TGCGCCAGCAGCCAAGCTTCGACAGCCCCCTACGAGCAGTACTTC. Residues: CASSQASTAPYEQYF.